This T cell receptor beta chain was captured in a study of tumor and adjacent non-tumor tissue in lung cancer. No cell sorting was done before RNA was extracted from the tissue. Newly diagnosed lung cancer patients had thoracic surgery in China, August–November 2014, without prior chemotherapy. The CDR3 length is 16 residues. Per germline, CDR1 MNHNS and CDR2 SASEGT. A modified ARM-PCR protocol with three rounds of nested PCR amplified TCRbeta. TCRdb recomputed calls from the multiplex PCR reads with MiXCR, one row per CDR3 protein. The repertoire has over 130,000 distinct CDR3 sequences, around two thirds of them found once; the top ten carry 15% to 20%. Of note for this clonotype: A junction boundary mismatches the germline segment, possibly from a read error.

Sequenced sample: lung tumor tissue. The rearrangement joins TRBV6-1 to TRBJ1-5; TRBD1 is a possible D gene (5 bases). The sequence was collected from a man in his 60s with small cell lung cancer. CDR3 nucleotides: TGTGCTAGCAGACCCGATGGGCAGGGACTGAGTCAGCCCCAGCATTTT. Amino acid sequence: CASRPDGQGLSQPQHF.